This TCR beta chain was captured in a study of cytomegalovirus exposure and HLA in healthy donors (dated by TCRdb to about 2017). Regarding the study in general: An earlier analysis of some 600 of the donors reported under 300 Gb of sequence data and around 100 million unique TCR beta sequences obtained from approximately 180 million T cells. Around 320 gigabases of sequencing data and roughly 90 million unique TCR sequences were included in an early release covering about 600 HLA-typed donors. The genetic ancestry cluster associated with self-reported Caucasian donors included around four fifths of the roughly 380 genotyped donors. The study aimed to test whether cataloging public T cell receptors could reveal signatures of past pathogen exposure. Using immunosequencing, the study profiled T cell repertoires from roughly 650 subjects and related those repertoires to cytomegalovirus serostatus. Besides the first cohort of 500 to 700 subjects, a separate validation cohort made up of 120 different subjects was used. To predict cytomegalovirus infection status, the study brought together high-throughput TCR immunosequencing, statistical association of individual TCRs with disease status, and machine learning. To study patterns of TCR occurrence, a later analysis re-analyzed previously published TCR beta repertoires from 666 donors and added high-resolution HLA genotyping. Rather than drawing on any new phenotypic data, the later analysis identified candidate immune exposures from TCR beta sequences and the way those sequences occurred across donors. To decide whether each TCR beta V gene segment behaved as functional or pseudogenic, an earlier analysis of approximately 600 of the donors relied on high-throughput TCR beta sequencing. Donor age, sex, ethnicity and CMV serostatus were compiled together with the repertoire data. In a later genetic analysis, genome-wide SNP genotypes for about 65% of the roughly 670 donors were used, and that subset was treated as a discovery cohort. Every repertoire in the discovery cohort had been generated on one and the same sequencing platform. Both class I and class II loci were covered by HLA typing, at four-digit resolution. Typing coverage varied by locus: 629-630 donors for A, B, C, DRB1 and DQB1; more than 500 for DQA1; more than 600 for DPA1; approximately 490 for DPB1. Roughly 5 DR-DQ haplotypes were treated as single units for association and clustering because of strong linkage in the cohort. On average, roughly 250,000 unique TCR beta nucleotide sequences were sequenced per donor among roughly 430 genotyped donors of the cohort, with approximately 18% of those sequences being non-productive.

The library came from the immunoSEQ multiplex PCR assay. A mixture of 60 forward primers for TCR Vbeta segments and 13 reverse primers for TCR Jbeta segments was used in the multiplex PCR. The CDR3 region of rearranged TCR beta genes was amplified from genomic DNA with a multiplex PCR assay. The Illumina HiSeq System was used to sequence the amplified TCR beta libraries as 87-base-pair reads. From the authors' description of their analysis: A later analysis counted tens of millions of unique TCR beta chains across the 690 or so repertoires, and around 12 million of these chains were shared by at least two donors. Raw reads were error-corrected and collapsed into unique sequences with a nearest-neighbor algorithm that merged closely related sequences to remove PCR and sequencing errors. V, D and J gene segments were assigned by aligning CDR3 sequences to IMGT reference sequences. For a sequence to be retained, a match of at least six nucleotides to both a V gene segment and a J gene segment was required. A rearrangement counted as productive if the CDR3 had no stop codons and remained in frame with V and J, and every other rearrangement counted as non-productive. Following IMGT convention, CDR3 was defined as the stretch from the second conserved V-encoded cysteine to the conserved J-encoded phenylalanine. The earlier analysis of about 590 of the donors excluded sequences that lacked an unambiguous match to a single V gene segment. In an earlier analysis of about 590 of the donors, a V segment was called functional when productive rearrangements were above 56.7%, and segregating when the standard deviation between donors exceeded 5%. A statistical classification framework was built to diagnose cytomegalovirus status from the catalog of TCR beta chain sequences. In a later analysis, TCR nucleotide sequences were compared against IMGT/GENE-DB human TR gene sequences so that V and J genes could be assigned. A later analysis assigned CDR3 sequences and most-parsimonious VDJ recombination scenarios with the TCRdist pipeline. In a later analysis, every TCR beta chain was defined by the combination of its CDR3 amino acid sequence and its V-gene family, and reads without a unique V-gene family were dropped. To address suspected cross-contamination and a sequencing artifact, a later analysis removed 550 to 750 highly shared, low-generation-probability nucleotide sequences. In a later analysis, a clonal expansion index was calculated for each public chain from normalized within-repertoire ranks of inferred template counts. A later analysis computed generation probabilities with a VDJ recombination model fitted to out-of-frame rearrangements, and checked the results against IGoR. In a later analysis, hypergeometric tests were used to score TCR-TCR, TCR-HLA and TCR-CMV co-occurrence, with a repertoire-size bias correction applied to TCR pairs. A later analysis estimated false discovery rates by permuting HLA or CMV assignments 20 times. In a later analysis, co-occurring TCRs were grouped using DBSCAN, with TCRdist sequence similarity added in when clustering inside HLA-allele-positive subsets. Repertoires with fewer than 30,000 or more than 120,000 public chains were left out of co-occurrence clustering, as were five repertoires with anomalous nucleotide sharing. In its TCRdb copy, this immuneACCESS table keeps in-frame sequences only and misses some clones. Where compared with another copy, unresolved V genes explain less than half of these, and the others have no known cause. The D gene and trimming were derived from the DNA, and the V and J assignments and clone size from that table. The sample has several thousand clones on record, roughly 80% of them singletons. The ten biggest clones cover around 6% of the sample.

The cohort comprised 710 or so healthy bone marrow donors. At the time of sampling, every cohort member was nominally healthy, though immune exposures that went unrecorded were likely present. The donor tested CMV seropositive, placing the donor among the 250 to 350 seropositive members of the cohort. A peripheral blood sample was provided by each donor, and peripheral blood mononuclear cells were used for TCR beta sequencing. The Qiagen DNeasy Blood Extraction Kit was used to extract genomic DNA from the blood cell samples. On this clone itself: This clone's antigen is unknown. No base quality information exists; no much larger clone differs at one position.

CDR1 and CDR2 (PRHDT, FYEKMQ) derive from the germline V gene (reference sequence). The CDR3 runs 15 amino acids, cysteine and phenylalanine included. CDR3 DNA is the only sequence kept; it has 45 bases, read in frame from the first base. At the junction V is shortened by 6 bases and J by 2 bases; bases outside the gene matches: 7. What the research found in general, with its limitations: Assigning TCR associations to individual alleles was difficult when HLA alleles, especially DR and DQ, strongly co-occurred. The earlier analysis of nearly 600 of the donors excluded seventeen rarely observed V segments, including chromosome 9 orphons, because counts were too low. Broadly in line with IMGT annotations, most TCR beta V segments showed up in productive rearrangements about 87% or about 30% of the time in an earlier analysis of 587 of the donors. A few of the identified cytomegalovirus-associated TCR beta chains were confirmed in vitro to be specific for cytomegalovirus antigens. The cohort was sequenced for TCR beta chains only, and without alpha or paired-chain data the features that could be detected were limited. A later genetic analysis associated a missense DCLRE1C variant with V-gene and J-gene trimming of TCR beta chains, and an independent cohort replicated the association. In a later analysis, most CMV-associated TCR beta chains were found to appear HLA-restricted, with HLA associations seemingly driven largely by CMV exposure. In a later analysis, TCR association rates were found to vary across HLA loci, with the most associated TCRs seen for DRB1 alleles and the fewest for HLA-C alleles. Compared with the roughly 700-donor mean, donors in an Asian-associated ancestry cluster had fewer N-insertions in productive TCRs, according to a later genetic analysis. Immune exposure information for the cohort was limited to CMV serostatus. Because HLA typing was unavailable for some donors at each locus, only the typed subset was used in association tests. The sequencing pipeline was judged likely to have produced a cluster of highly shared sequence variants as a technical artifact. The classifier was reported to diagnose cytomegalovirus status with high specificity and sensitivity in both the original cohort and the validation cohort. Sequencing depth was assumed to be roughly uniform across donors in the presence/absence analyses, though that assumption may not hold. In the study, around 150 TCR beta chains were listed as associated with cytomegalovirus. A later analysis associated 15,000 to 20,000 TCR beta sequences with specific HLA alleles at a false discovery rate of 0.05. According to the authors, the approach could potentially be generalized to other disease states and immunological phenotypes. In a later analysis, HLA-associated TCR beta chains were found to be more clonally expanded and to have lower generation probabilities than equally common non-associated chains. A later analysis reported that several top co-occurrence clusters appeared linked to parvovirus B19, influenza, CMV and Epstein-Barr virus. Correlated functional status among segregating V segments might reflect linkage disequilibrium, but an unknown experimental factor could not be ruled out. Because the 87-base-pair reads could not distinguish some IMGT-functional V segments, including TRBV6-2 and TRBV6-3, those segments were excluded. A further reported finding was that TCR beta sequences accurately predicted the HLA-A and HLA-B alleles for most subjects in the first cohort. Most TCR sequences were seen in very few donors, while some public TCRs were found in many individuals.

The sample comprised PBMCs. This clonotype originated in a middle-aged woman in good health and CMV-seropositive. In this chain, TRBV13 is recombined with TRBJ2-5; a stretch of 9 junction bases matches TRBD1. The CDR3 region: CASRQKTGGQETQYF. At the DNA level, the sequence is TGTGCCAGCAGACAGAAGACAGGGGGACAAGAGACCCAGTACTTC.